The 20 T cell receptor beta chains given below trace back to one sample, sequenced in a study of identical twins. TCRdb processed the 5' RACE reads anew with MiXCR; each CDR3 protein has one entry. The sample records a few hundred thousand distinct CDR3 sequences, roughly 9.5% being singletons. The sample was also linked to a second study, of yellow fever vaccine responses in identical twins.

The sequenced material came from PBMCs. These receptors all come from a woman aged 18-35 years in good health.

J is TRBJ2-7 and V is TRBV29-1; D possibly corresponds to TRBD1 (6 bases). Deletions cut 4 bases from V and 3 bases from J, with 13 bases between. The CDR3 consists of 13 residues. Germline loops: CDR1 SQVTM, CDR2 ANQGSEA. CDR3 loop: CSVGTAIYYEQYF. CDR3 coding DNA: TGCAGCGTTGGGACAGCGATCTACTACGAGCAGTACTTC.

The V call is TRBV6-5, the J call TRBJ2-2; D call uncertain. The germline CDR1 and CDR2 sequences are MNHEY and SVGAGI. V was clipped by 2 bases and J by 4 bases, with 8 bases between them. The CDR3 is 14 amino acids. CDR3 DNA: TGTGCCAGCAGTTACGTCATCCCCACCGGGGAGCTGTTTTTT. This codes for CASSYVIPTGELFF.

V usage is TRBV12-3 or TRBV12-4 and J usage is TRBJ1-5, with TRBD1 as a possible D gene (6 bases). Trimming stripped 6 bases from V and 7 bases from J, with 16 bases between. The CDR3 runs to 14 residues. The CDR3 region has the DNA TGTGCCAGCAGAGAAGGGGGGAAAGGGCAGCCCCAGCATTTT. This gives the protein CASREGGKGQPQHF.

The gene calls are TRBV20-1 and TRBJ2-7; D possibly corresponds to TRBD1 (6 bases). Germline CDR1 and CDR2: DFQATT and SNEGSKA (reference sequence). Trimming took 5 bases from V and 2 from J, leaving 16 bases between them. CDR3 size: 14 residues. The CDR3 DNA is TGCAGTGCTCCTAAAACCGGACAGCCCTACGAGCAGTACTTC. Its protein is CSAPKTGQPYEQYF.

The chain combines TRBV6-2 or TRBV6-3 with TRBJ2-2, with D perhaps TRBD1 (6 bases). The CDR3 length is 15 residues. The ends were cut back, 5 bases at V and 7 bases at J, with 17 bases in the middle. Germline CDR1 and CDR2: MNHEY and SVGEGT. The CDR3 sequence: CASSDPGRGSGELFF. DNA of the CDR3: TGTGCCAGCAGTGACCCAGGCAGGGGCAGCGGGGAGCTGTTTTTT.

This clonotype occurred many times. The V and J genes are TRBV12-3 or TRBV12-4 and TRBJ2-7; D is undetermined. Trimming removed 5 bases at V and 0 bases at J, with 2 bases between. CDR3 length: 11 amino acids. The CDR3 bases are TGTGCCAGCAGTACCTCCTACGAGCAGTACTTC. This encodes CASSTSYEQYF.

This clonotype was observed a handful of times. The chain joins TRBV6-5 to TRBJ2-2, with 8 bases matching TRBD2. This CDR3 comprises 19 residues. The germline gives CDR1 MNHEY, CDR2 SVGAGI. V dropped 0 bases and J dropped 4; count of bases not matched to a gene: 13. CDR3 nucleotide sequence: TGTGCCAGCAGTTACTCGATAGGTGGAGCGGGAGAGGGCACCGGGGAGCTGTTTTTT. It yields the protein CASSYSIGGAGEGTGELFF.

CDR3: CSAAGMTSGRADTQYF. In nucleotides, the CDR3 is TGCAGTGCCGCCGGGATGACTAGCGGGAGGGCGGATACGCAGTATTTT. The chain has TRBV20-1 and TRBJ2-3, with 14 bases aligning to TRBD2. Germline CDR1 and CDR2: DFQATT and SNEGSKA (reference sequence). V was pared by 6 bases and J by 6 bases, with 11 bases of the junction left unmatched. The CDR3 is 16 amino acids.

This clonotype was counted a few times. CDR3 nucleotides: TGTGCCAGCAGTCCCCGGGGAGCCCTAGGCTACAATGAGCAGTTCTTC. Translating it yields CASSPRGALGYNEQFF. V is TRBV12-3 or TRBV12-4 and J is TRBJ2-1, with a tentative D call TRBD2 (5 bases). This CDR3 has 16 amino acids. Trimming took off 5 bases at V and 3 bases at J, with 17 bases between the two ends.

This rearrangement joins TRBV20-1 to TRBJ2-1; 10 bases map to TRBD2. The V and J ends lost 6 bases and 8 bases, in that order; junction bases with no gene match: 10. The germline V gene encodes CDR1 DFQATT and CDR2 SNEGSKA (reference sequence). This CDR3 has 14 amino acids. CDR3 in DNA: TGCAGTGCCCCCGCTAGCGGGAGAACCGATGAGCAGTTCTTC. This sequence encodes CSAPASGRTDEQFF.

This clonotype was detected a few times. CDR3 sequence: CASSLRQTNYGYTF. The DNA of the CDR3 is TGTGCCAGCAGCTTAAGACAGACCAACTATGGCTACACCTTC. This chain joins TRBV13 and TRBJ1-2; D is perhaps TRBD1 (5 bases). V was pared by 2 bases and J by 2 bases, with 9 bases between. The CDR3 has 14 amino acids. The germline V gene encodes CDR1 PRHDT and CDR2 FYEKMQ (reference sequence).

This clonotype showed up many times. The CDR3 DNA follows: TGTGCCAGCAGTTATCTTGGCTCCTACAATGAGCAGTTCTTC. Translation gives CASSYLGSYNEQFF. The chain uses TRBV6-5 and TRBJ2-1, with D unresolved. The V and J ends lost 3 bases and 0 bases respectively, with 6 bases between them. Germline loops: CDR1 MNHEY, CDR2 SVGAGI. This CDR3 contains 14 residues.

The chain's CDR3 is CASSYSARTRLLGTQYF. The CDR3 DNA is TGTGCCAGCAGTTACTCGGCCCGGACTCGCCTCTTAGGGACCCAGTACTTC. The chain recombines TRBV6-5 with TRBJ2-5; TRBD2 is a possible D gene (5 bases). The CDR3 covers 17 residues. Trimming removed 0 bases at V and 7 bases at J, with 21 bases between. The germline V gene has CDR1 MNHEY and CDR2 SVGAGI.

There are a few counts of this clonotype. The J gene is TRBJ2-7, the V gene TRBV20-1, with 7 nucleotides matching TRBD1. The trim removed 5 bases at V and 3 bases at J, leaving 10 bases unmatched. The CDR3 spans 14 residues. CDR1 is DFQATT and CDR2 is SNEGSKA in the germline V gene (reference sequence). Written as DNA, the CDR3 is TGCAGTGCTGGACAGTGGGCAGGGGGCTACGAGCAGTACTTC. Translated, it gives CSAGQWAGGYEQYF.

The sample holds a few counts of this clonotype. CDR3 in amino acids: CASSLARTAGGNEQFF. The CDR3 nucleotides read TGTGCCAGCAGCTTAGCGCGGACAGCCGGCGGGAATGAGCAGTTCTTC. The gene calls are TRBV7-9 and TRBJ2-1; the D gene is possibly TRBD1 (6 bases). The V end was cut by 0 bases, the J end by 7 bases, with 16 bases between. This CDR3 spans 16 amino acids. The germline CDR1 and CDR2 sequences are SEHNR and FQNEAQ (reference sequence).

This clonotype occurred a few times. CDR3: CASSLEGTSYTGELFF. The CDR3 DNA reads TGTGCCAGCAGCCTCGAAGGGACTTCCTACACCGGGGAGCTGTTTTTT. The J gene is TRBJ2-2, the V gene TRBV7-9; D is perhaps TRBD2 (6 bases). The germline CDR1 and CDR2 sequences are SEHNR and FQNEAQ (reference sequence). The V end was cut by 5 bases, the J end by 3 bases, with 16 bases between. CDR3 size: 16 residues.

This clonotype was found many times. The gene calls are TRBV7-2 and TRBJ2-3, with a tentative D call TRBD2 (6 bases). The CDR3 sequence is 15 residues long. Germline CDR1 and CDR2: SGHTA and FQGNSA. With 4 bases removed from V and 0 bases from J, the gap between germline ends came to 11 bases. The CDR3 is CASSSAGRSTDTQYF. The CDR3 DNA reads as TGTGCCAGCAGCTCAGCGGGTCGTAGCACAGATACGCAGTATTTT.

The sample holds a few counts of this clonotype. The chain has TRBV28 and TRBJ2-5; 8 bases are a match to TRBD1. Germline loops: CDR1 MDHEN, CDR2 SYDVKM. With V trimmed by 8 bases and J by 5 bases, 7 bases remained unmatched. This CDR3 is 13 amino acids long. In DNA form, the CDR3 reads TGTGCCAGCTTAAACAGGGGGAGGGAGACCCAGTACTTC. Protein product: CASLNRGRETQYF. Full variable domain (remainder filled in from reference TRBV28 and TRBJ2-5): DVKVTQSSRYLVKRTGEKVFLECVQDMDHENMFWYRQDPGLGLRLIYFSYDVKMKEKGDIPEGYSVSREKKERFSLILESASTNQTSMYLCASLNRGRETQYFGPGTRLLVL.

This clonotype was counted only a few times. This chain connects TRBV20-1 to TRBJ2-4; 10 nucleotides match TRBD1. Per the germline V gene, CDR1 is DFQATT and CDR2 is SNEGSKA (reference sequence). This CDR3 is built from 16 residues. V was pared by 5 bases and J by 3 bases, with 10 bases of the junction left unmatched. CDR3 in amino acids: CSAEGGTGAFKNIQYF. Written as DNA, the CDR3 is TGCAGTGCTGAAGGGGGGACAGGGGCCTTCAAAAACATTCAGTACTTC.

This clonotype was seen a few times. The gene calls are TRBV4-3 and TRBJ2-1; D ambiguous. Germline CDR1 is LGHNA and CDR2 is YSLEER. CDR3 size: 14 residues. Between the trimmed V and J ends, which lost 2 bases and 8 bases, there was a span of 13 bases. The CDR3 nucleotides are TGCGCCAGCAGCCAAAGTCGAGTGAGCTATGAGCAGTTCTTC. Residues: CASSQSRVSYEQFF.